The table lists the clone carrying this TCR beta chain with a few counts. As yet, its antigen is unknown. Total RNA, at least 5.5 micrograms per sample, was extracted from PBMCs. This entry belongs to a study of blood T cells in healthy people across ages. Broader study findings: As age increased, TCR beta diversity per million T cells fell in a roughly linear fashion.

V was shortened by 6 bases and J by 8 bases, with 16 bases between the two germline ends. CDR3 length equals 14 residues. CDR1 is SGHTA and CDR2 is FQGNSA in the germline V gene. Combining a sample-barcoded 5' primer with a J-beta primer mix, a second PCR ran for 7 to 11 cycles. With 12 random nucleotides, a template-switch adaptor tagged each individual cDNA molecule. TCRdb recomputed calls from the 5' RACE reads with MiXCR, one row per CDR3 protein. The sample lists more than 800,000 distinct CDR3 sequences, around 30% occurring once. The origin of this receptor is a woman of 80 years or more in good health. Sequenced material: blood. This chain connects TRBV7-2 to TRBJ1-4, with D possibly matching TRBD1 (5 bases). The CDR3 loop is CASSLGRWREKLFF. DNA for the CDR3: TGTGCCAGCAGTTTGGGACGGTGGAGAGAAAAACTGTTTTTT.